These 3 T cell receptor beta chains originate from one sample sequenced in a study of blood T cell repertoires in COVID-19. Profiled with immunoSEQ multiplex PCR; TCRdb holds only in-frame clones, not every one. The table shows hundreds of thousands of clones, with more than 70% occurring only once. Sequencing used peripheral blood. These receptors came from a man at least 80 years old with acute or convalescent COVID-19.

The chain couples TRBV4-1 to TRBJ2-1; 8 bases align to TRBD1. Per the germline V gene, CDR1 is MGHRA and CDR2 is YSYEKL. V shed 1 base, J shed 7 bases, and the junction held 9 bases outside the gene matches. The CDR3 is made up of 16 amino acids. CDR3 in DNA: TGCGCCAGCAGCCAAGGTCCAGGGGGCGCTTTTAATGAGCAGTTCTTC. As protein: CASSQGPGGAFNEQFF.

V gene TRBV5-8 combines with J gene TRBJ2-1, with a weak D call TRBD2 (7 bases). Trimming removed 6 bases at V and 4 bases at J, with 17 bases between. Germline-derived CDR1 and CDR2 are SGHTS and YDEGEE. The CDR3 is 15 amino acids. This CDR3 is CASTLRGALYNEQFF. The CDR3 DNA follows: TGTGCCAGCACCCTCCGGGGGGCTTTGTACAATGAGCAGTTCTTC.

The chain recombines TRBV3-1 (or the pseudogene TRBV3-2) with TRBJ2-3; possibly TRBD2 for D (6 bases). Trimming left V 4 bases short and J 3 bases short, with 11 bases between. The CDR3 sequence is 14 residues long. Per the germline V gene, CDR1 is LGHDT and CDR2 is YNNKEL (reference sequence). The CDR3 protein is CASSRRGGTDTQYF. The CDR3 DNA is TGTGCCAGCAGCCGCCGCGGAGGGACAGATACGCAGTATTTT.